Below are 25 T cell receptor beta chains sequenced from a single sample in a study of T cells expressing NK-cell markers (dated by TCRdb to the early 2020s). Libraries were prepared through 5' RACE. Instrument on record: Illumina HiSeq 2000. Reads reprocessed by TCRdb are summarized as one entry per CDR3 protein sequence, and DNA is absent. The data table for this sample lists about half a million distinct CDR3 sequences. The top ten hold roughly 1.4% of the sample. The sequenced sample was blood T cells: a sorted CD56 or NKG2C T cell subset, CD4+ or CD8+ T cells, or bulk PBMC T cells (not recorded which). Receptors were obtained from a woman aged 45-65 years in good health. Donor details come from another sample of the same person, matched by shared clones.

The chain is built from TRBV6-6 and TRBJ2-7; TCRdb picks TRBD1, but there is no DNA to check that call. This CDR3 contains 15 residues. Germline V gene data show CDR1 as MNHNY and CDR2 as SVGAGI (reference sequence). CDR3 sequence reads: CASSGLGGRGYEQYF.

The genes are TRBV12-3 or TRBV12-4 and TRBJ2-3; the D gene TCRdb calls, TRBD2, cannot be checked with no DNA. The CDR3 runs to 14 residues. The CDR3 sequence: CASTISGATDTQYF.

The V call is TRBV5-6, the J call TRBJ2-1; checking the TCRdb D call of TRBD1 is not possible without DNA. Germline V lookup: CDR1 SGHDT, CDR2 YYEEEE. CDR3 length equals 15 residues. The CDR3 region is CASSLVTGGKDEQFF.

The chain has TRBV20-1 and TRBJ2-5; TCRdb reports TRBD2, a call that lacks DNA to check it against. CDR3 length: 16 amino acids. The V gene's germline CDR1 is DFQATT and CDR2 SNEGSKA (reference sequence). This chain's CDR3 is CSAAKASGTFQETQYF.

V is TRBV5-1 and J is TRBJ1-4; the D gene TCRdb calls, TRBD1, cannot be checked with no DNA. This CDR3 is built from 14 residues. Germline V lookup: CDR1 SGHRS, CDR2 YFSETQ. CDR3 sequence: CASSSGQVGVKLFF.

The V gene is TRBV5-8, the J gene TRBJ2-3; the TCRdb call, TRBD2, lacks DNA for checking. Germline V gene sequence: CDR1 SGHTS, CDR2 YDEGEE. The CDR3 length is 16 residues. The CDR3 reads CASSLIPGHSTDTQYF.

The gene calls are TRBV11-2 and TRBJ2-1; TCRdb's D call of TRBD1 is untestable without DNA. This CDR3 comprises 15 residues. Looked up from germline, CDR1 is SGHAT and CDR2 is FQNNGV. CDR3: CASSLARGAYNEQFF.

The chain recombines TRBV19 with TRBJ1-3; checking the TCRdb D call of TRBD1 is not possible without DNA. The CDR3 contains 12 residues. Looked up from germline, CDR1 is LNHDA and CDR2 is SQIVND (reference sequence). The CDR3 spells CAGGFSGNTIYF. Supplemented by reference TRBV19 and TRBJ1-3, the full variable domain reads DGGITQSPKYLFRKEGQNVTLSCEQNLNHDAMYWYRQDPGQGLRLIYYSQIVNDFQKGDIAEGYSVSREKKESFPLTVTSAQKNPTAFYLCAGGFSGNTIYFGEGSWLTVV.

The rearrangement uses TRBV10-3 and TRBJ2-1; TCRdb reports TRBD2, a call that lacks DNA to check it against. Per the germline V gene, CDR1 is ENHRY and CDR2 is SYGVKD. The CDR3 is 15 amino acids. The CDR3 region is CAISGILAGDNEQFF.

The chain has TRBV28 and TRBJ2-7. Germline V gene sequence: CDR1 MDHEN, CDR2 SYDVKM. This CDR3 spans 11 amino acids. CDR3: CASSDTNEQYF.

The rearrangement joins TRBV9 to TRBJ1-5. There are 14 residues in the CDR3. CDR1 SGDLS and CDR2 YYNGEE come from the germline V gene. The CDR3 reads CASSWAAEGQPQHF. The variable domain in full, with the rest retrieved from reference TRBV9 and TRBJ1-5, is DSGVTQTPKHLITATGQRVTLRCSPRSGDLSVYWYQQSLDQGLQFLIQYYNGEERAKGNILERFSAQQFPDLHSELNLSSLELGDSALYFCASSWAAEGQPQHFGDGTRLSIL.

The chain carries TRBV29-1 and TRBJ1-1; TCRdb indicates TRBD1, and absent DNA this call remains unverified. The CDR3 consists of 13 residues. Germline CDR1 is SQVTM and CDR2 is ANQGSEA. The CDR3: CSVARQGFTEAFF.

The chain employs TRBV11-3 and TRBJ1-2; TCRdb picks TRBD1, but there is no DNA to check that call. Germline CDR1 reads SGHNT; CDR2 reads YENEEA. The CDR3 runs to 12 residues. CDR3 amino acids: CASSFGGEGYTF.

J is TRBJ2-3 and V is TRBV3-1; TCRdb gives TRBD1 as the D gene, but with no DNA this cannot be confirmed. Germline assignment: CDR1 LGHDT and CDR2 YNNKEL (reference sequence). This CDR3 contains 15 residues. CDR3 sequence reads: CASSPTTGMIDTQYF.

The chain couples TRBV7-2 to TRBJ1-4; the D call of TRBD1 rests on TCRdb alone, since no DNA is present to check it. This CDR3 spans 13 amino acids. Looked up from germline, CDR1 is SGHTA and CDR2 is FQGNSA. This CDR3 reads CASGTGTNEKLFF.

This chain links TRBV10-2 with TRBJ2-5; TCRdb names TRBD1, which stays unverified in the absence of DNA. Germline CDR1 WSHSY, CDR2 SAAADI. The CDR3 has 15 amino acids. The CDR3 loop reads CASSDLRGVQETQYF.

This rearrangement joins TRBV24-1 to TRBJ1-2; lacking DNA, the TRBD1 call made by TCRdb goes unchecked. CDR1 and CDR2 from the germline V gene are KGHDR and SFDVKD. This CDR3 comprises 15 residues. This CDR3 is CATSDPTVEHYGYTF.

The chain has TRBV24-1 and TRBJ2-2; the D gene TCRdb calls, TRBD2, cannot be checked with no DNA. Germline CDR1 and CDR2: KGHDR and SFDVKD. The CDR3 extends over 14 amino acids. CDR3 in amino acids: CATGLAGDTGELFF.

The rearrangement uses TRBV12-3 or TRBV12-4 and TRBJ2-1; TCRdb's D call of TRBD1 is untestable without DNA. The CDR3 covers 15 residues. The CDR3 here is CASSFSTGTYNEQFF.

V is TRBV9 and J is TRBJ2-5; TCRdb selects TRBD2, and the lack of DNA leaves this call unchecked. The CDR3 consists of 17 residues. The V gene's germline CDR1 is SGDLS and CDR2 YYNGEE. The CDR3 spells CASSPTSGRVYQETQYF.

This chain uses TRBV6-2 or TRBV6-3 with TRBJ1-6; TCRdb gives TRBD1 as the D gene, but with no DNA this cannot be confirmed. This CDR3 is built from 16 residues. Germline V gene data show CDR1 as MNHEY and CDR2 as SVGEGT. CDR3 residues: CASSIGTAFVNSPLHF.

This sequence joins TRBV10-3 and TRBJ2-1; TCRdb designates TRBD2, a call that cannot be tested without DNA. Germline loops: CDR1 ENHRY, CDR2 SYGVKD. This CDR3 is 16 amino acids long. CDR3: CAISELAGLPYNEQFF.

The chain is built from TRBV29-1 and TRBJ2-7; the TRBD1 assignment by TCRdb is unverifiable without DNA. This CDR3 comprises 13 residues. Germline lookup yields CDR1 SQVTM and CDR2 ANQGSEA. CDR3 sequence: CSVEGQGAYEQYF.

This chain links TRBV10-3 with TRBJ2-3; there is no DNA to check the TCRdb D call of TRBD2. The CDR3 covers 16 residues. The V gene's germline CDR1 is ENHRY and CDR2 SYGVKD. The CDR3 region is CAISPLAGAESDTQYF.

The chain joins TRBV24-1 to TRBJ2-1; TCRdb names TRBD2, which stays unverified in the absence of DNA. CDR1 KGHDR and CDR2 SFDVKD come from the germline V gene. The CDR3 loop spans 19 amino acids. CDR3 region: CATSDSALAGPTNYNEQFF.